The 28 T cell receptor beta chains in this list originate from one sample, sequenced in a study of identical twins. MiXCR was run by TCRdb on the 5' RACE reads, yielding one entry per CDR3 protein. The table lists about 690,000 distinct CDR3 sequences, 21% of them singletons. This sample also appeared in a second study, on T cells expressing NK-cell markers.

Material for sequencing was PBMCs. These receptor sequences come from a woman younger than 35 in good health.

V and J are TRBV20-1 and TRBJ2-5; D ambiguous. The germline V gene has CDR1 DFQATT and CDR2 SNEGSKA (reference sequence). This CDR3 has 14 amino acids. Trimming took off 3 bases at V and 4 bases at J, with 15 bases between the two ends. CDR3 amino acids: CSASGETLRETQYF. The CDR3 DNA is TGCAGTGCTAGTGGGGAAACATTGAGAGAGACCCAGTACTTC.

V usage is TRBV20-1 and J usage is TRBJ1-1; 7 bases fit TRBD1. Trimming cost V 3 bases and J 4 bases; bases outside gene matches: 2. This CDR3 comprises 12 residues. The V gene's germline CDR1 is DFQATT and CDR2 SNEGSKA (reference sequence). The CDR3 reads CSARGQLTEAFF. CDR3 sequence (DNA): TGCAGTGCTAGGGGACAGCTCACTGAAGCTTTCTTT.

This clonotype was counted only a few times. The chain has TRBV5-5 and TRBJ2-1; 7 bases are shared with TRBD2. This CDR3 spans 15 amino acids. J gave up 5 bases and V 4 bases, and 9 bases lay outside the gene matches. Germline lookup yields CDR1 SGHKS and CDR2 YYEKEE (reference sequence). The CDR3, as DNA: TGTGCCAGCAGCCCCCCTAGCGGCATCAACAATGAGCAGTTCTTC. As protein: CASSPPSGINNEQFF.

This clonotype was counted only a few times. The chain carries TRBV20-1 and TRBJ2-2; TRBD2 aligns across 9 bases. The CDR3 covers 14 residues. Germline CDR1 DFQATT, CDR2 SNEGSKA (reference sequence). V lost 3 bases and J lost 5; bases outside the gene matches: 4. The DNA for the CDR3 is TGCAGTGCTAGTAGGAGCGGGAGGACCGGGGAGCTGTTTTTT. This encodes CSASRSGRTGELFF.

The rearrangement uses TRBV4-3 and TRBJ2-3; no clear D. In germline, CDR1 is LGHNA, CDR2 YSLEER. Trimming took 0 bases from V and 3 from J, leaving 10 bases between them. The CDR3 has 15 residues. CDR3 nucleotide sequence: TGCGCCAGCAGCCAAGAGACACCTGGGACAGATACGCAGTATTTT. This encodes CASSQETPGTDTQYF.

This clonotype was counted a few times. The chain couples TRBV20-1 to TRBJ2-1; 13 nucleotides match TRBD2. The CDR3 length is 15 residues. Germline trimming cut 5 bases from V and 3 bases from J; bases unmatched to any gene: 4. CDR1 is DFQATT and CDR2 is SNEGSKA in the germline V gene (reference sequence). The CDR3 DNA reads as TGCAGTGCTTCGGGACTAGCGGGGCTCTACAATGAGCAGTTCTTC. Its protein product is CSASGLAGLYNEQFF.

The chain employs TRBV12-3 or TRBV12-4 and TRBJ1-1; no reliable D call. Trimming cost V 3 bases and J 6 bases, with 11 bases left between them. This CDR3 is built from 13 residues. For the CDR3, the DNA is TGTGCCAGCAGTTTCTCTCGTGTTTCTGAAGCTTTCTTT. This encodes CASSFSRVSEAFF.

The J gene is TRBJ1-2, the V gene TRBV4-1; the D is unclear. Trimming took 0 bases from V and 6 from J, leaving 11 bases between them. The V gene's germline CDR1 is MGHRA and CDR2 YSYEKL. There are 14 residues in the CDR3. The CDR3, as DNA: TGCGCCAGCAGCCAAGACCCACTGATTCATGGCTACACCTTC. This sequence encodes CASSQDPLIHGYTF.

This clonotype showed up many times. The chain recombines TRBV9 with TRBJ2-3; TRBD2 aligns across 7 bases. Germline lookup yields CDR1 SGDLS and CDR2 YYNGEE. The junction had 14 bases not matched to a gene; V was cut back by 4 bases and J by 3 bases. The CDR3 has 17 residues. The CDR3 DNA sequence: TGTGCCAGCAGCACTTATCCACGGGGGGTCGAGACAGATACGCAGTATTTT. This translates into CASSTYPRGVETDTQYF.

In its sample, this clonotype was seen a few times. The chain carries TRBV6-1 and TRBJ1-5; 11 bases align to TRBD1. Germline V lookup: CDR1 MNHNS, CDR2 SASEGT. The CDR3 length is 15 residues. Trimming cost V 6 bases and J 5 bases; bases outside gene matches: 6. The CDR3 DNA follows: TGTGCCAGCAGGGCTGGGACAGGGGGTGATCAGCCCCAGCATTTT. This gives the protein CASRAGTGGDQPQHF.

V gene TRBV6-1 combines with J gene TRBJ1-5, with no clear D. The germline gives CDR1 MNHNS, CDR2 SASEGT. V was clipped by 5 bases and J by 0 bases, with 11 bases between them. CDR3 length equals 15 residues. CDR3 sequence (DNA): TGTGCCAGCAGTAAGCCGGTGGTTAGCAATCAGCCCCAGCATTTT. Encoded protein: CASSKPVVSNQPQHF.

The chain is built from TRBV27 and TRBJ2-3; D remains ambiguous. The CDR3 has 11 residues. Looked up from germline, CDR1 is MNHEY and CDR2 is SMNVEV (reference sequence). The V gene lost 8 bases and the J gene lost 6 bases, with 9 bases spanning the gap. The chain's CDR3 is CASGPWDTQYF. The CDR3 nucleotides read TGTGCCAGCGGCCCTTGGGATACGCAGTATTTT.

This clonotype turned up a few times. This CDR3 is CASSPGRSSGANVLTF. CDR3 bases: TGTGCCAGCAGCCCGGGACGGAGCTCTGGGGCCAACGTCCTGACTTTC. J is TRBJ2-6 and V is TRBV5-5; D is possibly TRBD1 or TRBD2 (5 bases each). Germline CDR1 is SGHKS and CDR2 is YYEKEE (reference sequence). V gave up 4 bases and J gave up 0 bases, with 11 bases separating them. The CDR3 runs 16 residues.

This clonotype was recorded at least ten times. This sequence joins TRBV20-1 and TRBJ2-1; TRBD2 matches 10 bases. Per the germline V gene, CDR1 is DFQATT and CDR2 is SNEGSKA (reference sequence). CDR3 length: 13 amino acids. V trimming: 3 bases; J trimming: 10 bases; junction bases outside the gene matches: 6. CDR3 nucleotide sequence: TGCAGTGCTAGCGGGCTAGCGGGAGACGAGCAGTTCTTC. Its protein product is CSASGLAGDEQFF.

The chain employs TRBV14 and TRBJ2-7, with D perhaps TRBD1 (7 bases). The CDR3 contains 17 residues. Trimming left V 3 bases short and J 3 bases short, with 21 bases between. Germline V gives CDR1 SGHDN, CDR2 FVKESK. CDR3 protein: CASSHPTGRQGHYEQYF. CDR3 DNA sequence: TGTGCCAGCAGCCACCCTACCGGGAGACAGGGTCACTACGAGCAGTACTTC.

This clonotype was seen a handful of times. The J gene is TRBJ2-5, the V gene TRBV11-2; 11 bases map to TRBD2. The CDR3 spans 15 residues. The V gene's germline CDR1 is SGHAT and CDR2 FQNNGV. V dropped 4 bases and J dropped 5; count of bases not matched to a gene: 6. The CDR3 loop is CASSSIAGGSETQYF. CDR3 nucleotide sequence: TGTGCCAGCAGCTCGATAGCGGGGGGGTCGGAGACCCAGTACTTC.

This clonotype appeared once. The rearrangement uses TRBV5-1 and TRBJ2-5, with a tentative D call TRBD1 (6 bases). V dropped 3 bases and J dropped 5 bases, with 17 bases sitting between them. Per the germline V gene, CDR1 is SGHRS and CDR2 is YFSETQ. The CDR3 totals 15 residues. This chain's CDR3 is CASSYLRGLGETQYF. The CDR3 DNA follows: TGCGCCAGCAGCTACCTCAGGGGATTAGGGGAGACCCAGTACTTC.

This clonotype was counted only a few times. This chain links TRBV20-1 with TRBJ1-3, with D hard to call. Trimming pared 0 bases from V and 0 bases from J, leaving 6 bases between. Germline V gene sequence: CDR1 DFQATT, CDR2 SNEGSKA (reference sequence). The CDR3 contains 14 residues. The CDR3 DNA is TGCAGTGCTAGAGATTTTGTCTCTGGAAACACCATATATTTT. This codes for CSARDFVSGNTIYF.

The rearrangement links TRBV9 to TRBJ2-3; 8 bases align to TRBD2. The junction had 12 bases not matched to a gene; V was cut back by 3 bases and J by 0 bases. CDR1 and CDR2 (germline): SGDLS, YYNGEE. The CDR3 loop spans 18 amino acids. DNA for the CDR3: TGTGCCAGCAGCGCCCCTTTGGCGGGGGGCCATAGCACAGATACGCAGTATTTT. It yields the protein CASSAPLAGGHSTDTQYF.

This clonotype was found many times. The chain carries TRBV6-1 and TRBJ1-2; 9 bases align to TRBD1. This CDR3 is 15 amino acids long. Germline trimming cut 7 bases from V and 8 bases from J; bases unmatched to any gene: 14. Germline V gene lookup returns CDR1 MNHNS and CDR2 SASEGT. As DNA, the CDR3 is TGTGCCAGCACCTTTGTACCCGGGACAGGGAACGGCTACACCTTC. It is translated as CASTFVPGTGNGYTF.

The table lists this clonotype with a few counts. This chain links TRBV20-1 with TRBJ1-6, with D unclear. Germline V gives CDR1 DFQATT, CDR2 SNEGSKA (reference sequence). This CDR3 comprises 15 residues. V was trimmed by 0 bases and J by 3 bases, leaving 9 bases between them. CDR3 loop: CSARDQNGYNSPLHF. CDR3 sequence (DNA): TGCAGTGCTAGAGATCAGAATGGCTATAATTCACCCCTCCACTTT.

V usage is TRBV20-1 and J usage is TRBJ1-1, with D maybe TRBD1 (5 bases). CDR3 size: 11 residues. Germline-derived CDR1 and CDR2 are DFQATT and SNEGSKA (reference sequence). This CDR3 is CRVRDAGEAFF. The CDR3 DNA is TGCAGGGTCCGGGACGCAGGAGAAGCTTTCTTT.

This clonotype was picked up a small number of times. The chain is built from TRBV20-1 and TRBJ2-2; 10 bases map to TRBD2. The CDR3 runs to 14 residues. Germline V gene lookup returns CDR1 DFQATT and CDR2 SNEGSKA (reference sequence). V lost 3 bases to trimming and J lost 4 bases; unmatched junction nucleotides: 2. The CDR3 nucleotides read TGCAGTGCTAGGGCTAGCGGGAGCACCGGGGAGCTGTTTTTT. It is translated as CSARASGSTGELFF.

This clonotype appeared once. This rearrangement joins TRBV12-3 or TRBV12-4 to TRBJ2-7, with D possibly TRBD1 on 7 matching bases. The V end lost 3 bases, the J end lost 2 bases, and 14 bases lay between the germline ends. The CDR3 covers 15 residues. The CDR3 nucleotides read TGTGCCAGCAGTTTTCGGAGGGGGCAAGCCTACGAGCAGTACTTC. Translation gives CASSFRRGQAYEQYF.

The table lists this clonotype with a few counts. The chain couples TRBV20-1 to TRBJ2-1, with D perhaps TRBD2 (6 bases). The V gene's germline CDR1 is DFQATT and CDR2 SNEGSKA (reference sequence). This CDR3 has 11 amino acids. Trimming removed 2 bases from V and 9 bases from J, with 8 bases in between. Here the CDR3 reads CSARSGSEQFF. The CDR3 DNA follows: TGCAGTGCTAGATCCGGGAGTGAGCAGTTCTTC.

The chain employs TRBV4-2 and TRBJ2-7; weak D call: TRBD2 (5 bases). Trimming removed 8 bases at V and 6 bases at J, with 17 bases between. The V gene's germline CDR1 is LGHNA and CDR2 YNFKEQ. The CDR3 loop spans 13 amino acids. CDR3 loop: CASGSRVLCEQYF. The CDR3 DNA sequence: TGTGCCAGCGGCTCGCGGGTACTCTGCGAGCAGTACTTC.

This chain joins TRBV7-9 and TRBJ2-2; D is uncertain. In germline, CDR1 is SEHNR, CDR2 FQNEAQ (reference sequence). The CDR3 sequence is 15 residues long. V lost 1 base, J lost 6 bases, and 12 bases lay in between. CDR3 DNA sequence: TGTGCCAGCAGCTTAGAGGGTTCATACCCCGGGGAGCTGTTTTTT. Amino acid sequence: CASSLEGSYPGELFF.

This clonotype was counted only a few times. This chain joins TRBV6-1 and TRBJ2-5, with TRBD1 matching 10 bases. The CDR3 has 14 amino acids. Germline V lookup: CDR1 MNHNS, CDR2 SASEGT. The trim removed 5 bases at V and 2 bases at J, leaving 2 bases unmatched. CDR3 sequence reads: CASSRQGAQETQYF. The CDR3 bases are TGTGCCAGCAGTCGACAGGGGGCACAAGAGACCCAGTACTTC.